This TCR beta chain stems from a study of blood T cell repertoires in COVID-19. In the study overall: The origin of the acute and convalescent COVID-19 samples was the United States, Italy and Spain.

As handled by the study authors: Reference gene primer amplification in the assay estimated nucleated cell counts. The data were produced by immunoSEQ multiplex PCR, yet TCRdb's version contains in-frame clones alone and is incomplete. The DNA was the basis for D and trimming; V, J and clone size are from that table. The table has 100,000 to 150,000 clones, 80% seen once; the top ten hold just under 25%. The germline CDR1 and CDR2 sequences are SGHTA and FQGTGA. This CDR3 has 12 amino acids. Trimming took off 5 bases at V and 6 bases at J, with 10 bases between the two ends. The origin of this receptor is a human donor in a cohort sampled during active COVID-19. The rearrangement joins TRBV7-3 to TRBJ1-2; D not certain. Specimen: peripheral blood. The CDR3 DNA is TGTGCCAGCAGCCTCCACATCCATGGCTACACCTTC. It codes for CASSLHIHGYTF.